This is a list of T cell receptor beta chains from one sample in a study of post-analysis software for immune sequencing data. One entry per CDR3 protein, called by TCRdb with MiXCR from the PCR reads. The profile covers 750,000 to 950,000 distinct CDR3 sequences, with approximately 57% appearing a single time and about 4.5% taken by the ten largest. Sequencing was performed on blood. These receptors were collected from a girl aged 5-17 years with multiple sclerosis. Both conserved end residues are part of each CDR3. D genes are given only for firm matches. Clone size is not always given. Where it is, it says once, few, many or a class for expanded clones.

. TRBJ2-1 . TRBV29-1 TGCAGCGTTGAAGGTGCGGTCCCTTTCGATGAGCAGTTCTTC CSVEGAVPFDEQFF
few TRBJ2-6 . TRBV5-1 TGCGCCAGCAGCATAGGGGACCGCGACTCTGGGGCCAACGTCCTGACTTTC CASSIGDRDSGANVLTF
. TRBJ2-7 . TRBV6-2/TRBV6-3 TGTGCCAGCAGTTACTCGGTCGGGGGAAAATACGAGCAGTACTTC CASSYSVGGKYEQYF
. TRBJ2-1 TRBD2 TRBV5-1 TGCGCCAGCGGGCTAGCGGGAGAGAAGCAGTTCTTC CASGLAGEKQFF
. TRBJ1-2 . TRBV7-2 TGTGCCAGCAGCTTGGGAACCGAAGTCATTAACTATGGCTACACCTTC CASSLGTEVINYGYTF
few TRBJ2-7 . TRBV10-3 TGTGCCATCAAGGGTAGCGGCGCCTACGAGCAGTACTTC CAIKGSGAYEQYF
. TRBJ2-7 . TRBV18 TGTGCCAGCTCACGCCGCCGCGACAGCCATACCTACGAGCAGTACTTC CASSRRRDSHTYEQYF
. TRBJ2-6 . TRBV20-1 TGCAGTGCTGGTCTGGCGAGCTCTGGGGCCAACGTCCTGACTTTC CSAGLASSGANVLTF
. TRBJ1-1 . TRBV11-2 TGTGCCAGCAGCTTAGACAGCCAAATGAACACTGAAGCTTTCTTT CASSLDSQMNTEAFF
. TRBJ1-1 TRBD1 TRBV12-3/TRBV12-4 TGTGCCAGCAAAAGGGGCAGGGGGCGCGACACTGAAGCTTTCTTT CASKRGRGRDTEAFF
. TRBJ2-7 . TRBV5-1 TGCGCCAGCAGCGAGGGCTTTGAGGGGCTCGAGCAGTACTTC CASSEGFEGLEQYF
once TRBJ1-5 TRBD1 TRBV27 TGTGCCAGCAGTCCGAGGGGACAGGGAGGTCTAAGCAATCAGCCCCAGCATTTT CASSPRGQGGLSNQPQHF
. TRBJ2-7 TRBD1 TRBV11-2 TGTGCCAGCAGTTGGCCCGGACAGGGGGTTGCCGAGCAGTACTTC CASSWPGQGVAEQYF
. TRBJ2-7 TRBD2 TRBV4-2 TGTGCCAGCAGCCAAGATCAAGCGGGAAGCTCCTACGAGCAGTACTTC CASSQDQAGSSYEQYF
. TRBJ2-7 . TRBV9 TGTGCCAGCAGCGCCGGACCCTTAAGCAACGAGCAGTACTTC CASSAGPLSNEQYF
few TRBJ1-2 TRBD1 TRBV7-2 TGTGCCAGCAGCTTAGATACAGGGGCGGGCTATGGCTACACCTTC CASSLDTGAGYGYTF
. TRBJ1-1 TRBD1 TRBV5-1 TGCGCCAGCAGCCCAACTGCCGGGACAGAGAACACTGAAGCTTTCTTT CASSPTAGTENTEAFF
few TRBJ2-1 TRBD2 TRBV28 TGTGCCAGCAGTTTATCGGGGCCTAGCGGGAGACAGAATGAGCAGTTCTTC CASSLSGPSGRQNEQFF
. TRBJ2-1 . TRBV6-1 TGTGCCAGCAGGAACAGTCAAAGCTCCTACAATGAGCAGTTCTTC CASRNSQSSYNEQFF
. TRBJ2-1 . TRBV5-1 TGCGCCAGCCGAGGCGAGGCAGCGGAGCAGTTCTTC CASRGEAAEQFF
. TRBJ2-1 . TRBV29-1 TGCAGCGTTGCCGACTCGATGGACCTCCCCGGGCAGGGGATCAATGAGCAGTTCTTC CSVADSMDLPGQGINEQFF
. TRBJ1-2 . TRBV7-2 TGTGCCAGCAGCTCTCGGGCGGGGGGGTTCGGCGACTATGGCTACACCTTC CASSSRAGGFGDYGYTF
. TRBJ2-5 . TRBV6-6 TGTGCCAGCAGTTACTACCCCTCCGGTGGGAGAGAGACCCAGTACTTC CASSYYPSGGRETQYF
few TRBJ2-7 TRBD2 TRBV29-1 TGCAGCACCCTCGGGGGGGGATCCCACGAGCAGTACTTC CSTLGGGSHEQYF
few TRBJ2-5 TRBD2 TRBV14 TGTGCCAGCAGCCAAGGCTTAGCGGGAAAAGAGACCCAGTACTTC CASSQGLAGKETQYF
once TRBJ2-7 . TRBV7-8 TGTGCCGGCAGCAACACCCTTTCCTACGAGCAGTACTTC CAGSNTLSYEQYF
. TRBJ2-1 . TRBV20-1 TGCAGTGCTGGTCGGGGGGCCTCCTACAATGAGCAGTTCTTC CSAGRGASYNEQFF
few TRBJ2-5 TRBD2 TRBV9 TGTGCCAGCAGCGTGGGACTAGCGGGAGAAGAGACCCAGTACTTC CASSVGLAGEETQYF
. TRBJ2-7 . TRBV5-1 TGCGCCAGCAGCTTGTTAGGAGGGGCCAGCCTCTGGAACGAGCAGTACTTC CASSLLGGASLWNEQYF
. TRBJ2-5 . TRBV7-2 TGTGCCAGCAGCTTATATAAGGGAGCTTCGGGAGAGCAGTACTTC CASSLYKGASGEQYF
. TRBJ2-4 . TRBV20-1 TGCAGTGCTAGAGATGGGGGACTCCCGGCCCACATTCAGTACTTC CSARDGGLPAHIQYF
. TRBJ2-3 . TRBV7-8 TGTGCCAGCAGCCCCCTTGACGGGGGAACTAGCACAGATACGCAGTATTTT CASSPLDGGTSTDTQYF
few TRBJ1-5 TRBD1 TRBV20-1 TGCAGTGCTCTGACAGGGACGGATCAGCCCCAGCATTTT CSALTGTDQPQHF
. TRBJ2-1 . TRBV3-1 TGTGCCAGCAGCCAAGATTGGTCCGGGCGGGGAAATGAGCAGTTCTTC CASSQDWSGRGNEQFF
. TRBJ2-7 . TRBV14 TGTGCCAGCAGCCAAGAGGACGGCTACGAGCAGTACTTC CASSQEDGYEQYF
. TRBJ2-3 TRBD2 TRBV27 TGTGCCAGCAGTTACCGCCGACTAGCGGGCACAGATACGCAGTATTTT CASSYRRLAGTDTQYF
few TRBJ2-4 . TRBV28 TGTGCCAGCAGGGAGCGTGACATTCAGTACTTC CASRERDIQYF